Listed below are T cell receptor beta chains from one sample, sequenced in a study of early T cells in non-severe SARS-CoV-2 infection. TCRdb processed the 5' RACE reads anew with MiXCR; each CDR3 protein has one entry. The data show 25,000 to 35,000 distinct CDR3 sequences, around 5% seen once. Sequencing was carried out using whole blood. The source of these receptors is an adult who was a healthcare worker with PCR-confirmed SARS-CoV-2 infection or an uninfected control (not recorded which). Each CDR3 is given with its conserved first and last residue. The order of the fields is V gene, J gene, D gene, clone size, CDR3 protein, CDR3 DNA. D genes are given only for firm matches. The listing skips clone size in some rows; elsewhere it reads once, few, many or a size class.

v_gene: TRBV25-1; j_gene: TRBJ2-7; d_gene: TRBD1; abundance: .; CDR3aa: CASSARGRVMQYF; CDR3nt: TGTGCCAGCAGTGCCAGGGGGCGGGTTATGCAGTACTTC
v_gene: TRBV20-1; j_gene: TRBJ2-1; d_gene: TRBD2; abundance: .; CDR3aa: CSAGLAVDNEQFF; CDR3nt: TGCAGTGCTGGACTAGCGGTAGACAATGAGCAGTTCTTC
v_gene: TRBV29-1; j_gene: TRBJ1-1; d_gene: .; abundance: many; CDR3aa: CSGESLGSTEAFF; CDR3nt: TGCAGCGGCGAGTCGTTGGGAAGCACTGAAGCTTTCTTT
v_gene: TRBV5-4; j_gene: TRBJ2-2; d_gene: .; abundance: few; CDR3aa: CASSSRTNTGELFF; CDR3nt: TGTGCCAGCAGCTCCCGAACGAACACCGGGGAGCTGTTTTTT
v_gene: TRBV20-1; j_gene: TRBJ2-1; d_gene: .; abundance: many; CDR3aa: CSARGGHQEQFF; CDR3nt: TGCAGTGCTAGAGGTGGTCATCAGGAGCAGTTCTTC
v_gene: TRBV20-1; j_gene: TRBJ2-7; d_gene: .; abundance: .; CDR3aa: CSAMRGTTHPYEQYF; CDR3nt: TGCAGTGCCATGAGGGGGACCACTCACCCATACGAGCAGTACTTC
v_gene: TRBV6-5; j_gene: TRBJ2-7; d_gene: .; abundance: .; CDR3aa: CASTWGYEQYF; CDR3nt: TGTGCCAGCACCTGGGGTTACGAGCAGTACTTC
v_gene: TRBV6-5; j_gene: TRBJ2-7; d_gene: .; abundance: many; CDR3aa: CASSYTINYEQYF; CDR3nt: TGTGCCAGCAGTTACACCATAAACTACGAGCAGTACTTC
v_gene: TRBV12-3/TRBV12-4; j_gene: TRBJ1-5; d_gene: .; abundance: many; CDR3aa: CASSLLGGDQPQHF; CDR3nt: TGTGCCAGCAGCCTGCTAGGGGGGGATCAGCCCCAGCATTTT
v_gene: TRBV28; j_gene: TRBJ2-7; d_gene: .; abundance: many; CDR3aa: CASSFGSLYEQYF; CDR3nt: TGTGCCAGCAGTTTTGGTTCCCTCTACGAGCAGTACTTC
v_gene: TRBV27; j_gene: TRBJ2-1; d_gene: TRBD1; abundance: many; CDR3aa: CASSPGTVYNEQFF; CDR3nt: TGTGCCAGCAGTCCCGGGACAGTTTACAATGAGCAGTTCTTC
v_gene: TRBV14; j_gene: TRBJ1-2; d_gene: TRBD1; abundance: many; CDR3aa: CASSHLPGQGKTNYGYTF; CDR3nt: TGTGCCAGCAGCCATCTCCCGGGACAGGGAAAAACTAACTATGGCTACACCTTC
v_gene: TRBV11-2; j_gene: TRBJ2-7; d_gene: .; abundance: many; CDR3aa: CASSLDLTTYEQYF; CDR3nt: TGTGCCAGCAGCTTAGATTTAACTACTTACGAGCAGTACTTC
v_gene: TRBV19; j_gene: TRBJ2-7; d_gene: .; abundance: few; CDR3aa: CASSNLGGDEQYF; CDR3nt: TGTGCCAGTAGTAATCTTGGGGGTGACGAGCAGTACTTC
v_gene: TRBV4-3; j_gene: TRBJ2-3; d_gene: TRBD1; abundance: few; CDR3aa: CASSQDLGQAGRTQYF; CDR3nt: TGCGCCAGCAGCCAGGATTTGGGACAGGCTGGTCGTACGCAGTATTTT
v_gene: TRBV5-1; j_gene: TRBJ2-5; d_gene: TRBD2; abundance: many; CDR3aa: CASSPGPGGASQETQYF; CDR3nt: TGCGCCAGCAGCCCCGGACCGGGGGGAGCTTCCCAAGAGACCCAGTACTTC
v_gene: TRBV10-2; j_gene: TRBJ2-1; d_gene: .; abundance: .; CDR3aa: CASSGKVALSSYNEQFF; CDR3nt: TGCGCCAGCAGTGGAAAGGTAGCGCTTAGCTCCTACAATGAGCAGTTCTTC
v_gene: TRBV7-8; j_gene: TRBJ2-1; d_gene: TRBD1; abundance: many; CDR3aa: CASSPWTGKEDEQFF; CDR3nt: TGTGCCAGCAGCCCGTGGACAGGGAAGGAAGATGAGCAGTTCTTC
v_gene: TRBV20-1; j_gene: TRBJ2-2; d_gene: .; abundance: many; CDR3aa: CSARLGQTSNTGELFF; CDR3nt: TGCAGTGCTAGACTCGGACAGACCTCGAACACCGGGGAGCTGTTTTTT